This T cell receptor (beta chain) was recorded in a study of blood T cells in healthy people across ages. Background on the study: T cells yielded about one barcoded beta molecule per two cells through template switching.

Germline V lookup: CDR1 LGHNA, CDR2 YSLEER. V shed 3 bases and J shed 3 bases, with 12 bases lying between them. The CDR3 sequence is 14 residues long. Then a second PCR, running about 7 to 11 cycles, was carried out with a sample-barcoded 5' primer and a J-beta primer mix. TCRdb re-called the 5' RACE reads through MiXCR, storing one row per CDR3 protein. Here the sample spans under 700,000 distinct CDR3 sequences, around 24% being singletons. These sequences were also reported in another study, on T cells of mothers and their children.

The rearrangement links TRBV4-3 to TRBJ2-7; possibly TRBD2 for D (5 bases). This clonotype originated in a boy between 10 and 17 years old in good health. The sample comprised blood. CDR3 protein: CASSQRRADYEQYF. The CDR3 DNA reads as TGCGCCAGCAGCCAGCGGCGGGCAGACTACGAGCAGTACTTC.